This T cell receptor (beta chain) was found in a study of T cells in tuberculosis. Study results and limitations: Low-affinity CD1B-GMM tetramer-binding T cells may have been missed.

This table comes from immunoSEQ multiplex PCR, and its TCRdb copy is limited to in-frame clones, with some not included. There are roughly 61,000 clones in the sample; approximately 91% occur only once, and 21% lies in the top ten. The CDR3 is 16 amino acids. The J segment lost 3 bases and the V segment lost 3 bases, leaving 9 bases of the junction unmatched. Germline-derived CDR1 and CDR2 are SGHRS and YFSETQ. Sorting used thawed, overnight-rested PBMC stained with anti-CD3, a viability dye and GMM-loaded CD1B tetramer. CD1B tetramers were loaded with Rhodococcus equi-derived C32 glucose monomycolate. Tetramer-sorted PBMC had been CD14 monocyte-depleted before freezing. Approximately 94,000 tetramer-negative cells were sorted from each donor.

Sequences were obtained from CD1b-GMM tetramer-negative cells sorted from PBMCs. This receptor was identified in an adult woman with latent tuberculosis. The chain couples TRBV5-1 to TRBJ1-1, with 9 bases aligning to TRBD1. The CDR3 here is CASSSYRGQVDTEAFF. For the CDR3, the DNA is TGCGCCAGCAGCTCGTACAGGGGGCAGGTCGACACTGAAGCTTTCTTT. The full variable domain, rest sourced from reference TRBV5-1 and TRBJ1-1, is KAGVTQTPRYLIKTRGQQVTLSCSPISGHRSVSWYQQTPGQGLQFLFEYFSETQRNKGNFPGRFSGRQFSNSRSEMNVSTLELGDSALYLCASSSYRGQVDTEAFFGQGTRLTVV.